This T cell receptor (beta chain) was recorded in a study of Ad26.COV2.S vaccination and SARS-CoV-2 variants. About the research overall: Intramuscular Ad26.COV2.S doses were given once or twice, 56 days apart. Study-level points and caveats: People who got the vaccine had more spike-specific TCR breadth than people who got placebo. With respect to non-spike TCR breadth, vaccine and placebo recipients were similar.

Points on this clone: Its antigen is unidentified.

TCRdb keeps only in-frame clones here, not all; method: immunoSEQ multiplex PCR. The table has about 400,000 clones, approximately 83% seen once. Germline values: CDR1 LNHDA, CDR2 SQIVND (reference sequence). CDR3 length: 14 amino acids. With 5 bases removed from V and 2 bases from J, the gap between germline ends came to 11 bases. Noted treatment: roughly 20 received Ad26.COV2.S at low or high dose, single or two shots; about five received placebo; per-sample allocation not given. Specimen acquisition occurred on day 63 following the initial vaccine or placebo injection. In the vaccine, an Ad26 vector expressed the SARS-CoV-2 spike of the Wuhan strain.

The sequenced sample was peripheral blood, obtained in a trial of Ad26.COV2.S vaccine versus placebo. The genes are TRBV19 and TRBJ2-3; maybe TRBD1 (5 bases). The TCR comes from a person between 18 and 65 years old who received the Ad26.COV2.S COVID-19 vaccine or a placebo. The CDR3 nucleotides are TGTGCCAGTAGTCGAACAGGAGCCACAGATACGCAGTATTTT. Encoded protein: CASSRTGATDTQYF. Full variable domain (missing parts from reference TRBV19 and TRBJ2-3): DGGITQSPKYLFRKEGQNVTLSCEQNLNHDAMYWYRQDPGQGLRLIYYSQIVNDFQKGDIAEGYSVSREKKESFPLTVTSAQKNPTAFYLCASSRTGATDTQYFGPGTRLTVL.